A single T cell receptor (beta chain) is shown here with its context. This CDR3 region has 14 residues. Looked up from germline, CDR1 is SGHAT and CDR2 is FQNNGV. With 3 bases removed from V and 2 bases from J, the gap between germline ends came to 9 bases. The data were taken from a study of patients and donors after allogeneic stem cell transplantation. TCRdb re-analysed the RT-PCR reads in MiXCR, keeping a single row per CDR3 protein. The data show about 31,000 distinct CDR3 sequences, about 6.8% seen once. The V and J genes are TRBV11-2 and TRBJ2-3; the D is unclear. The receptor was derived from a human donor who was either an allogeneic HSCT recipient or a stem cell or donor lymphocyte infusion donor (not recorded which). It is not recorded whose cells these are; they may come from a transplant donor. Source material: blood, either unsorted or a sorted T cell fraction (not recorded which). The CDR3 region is CASSFRVHTDTQYF. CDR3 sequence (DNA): TGTGCCAGCAGCTTCCGAGTCCACACAGATACGCAGTATTTT.